The sample holds a few counts of the clone carrying this T cell receptor (beta chain). No antigen is known for it. This table comes from immunoSEQ multiplex PCR, and its TCRdb copy is limited to in-frame clones, with some not included. The sample lists about 110,000 clones; about 85% were seen once. These data originate in a study of T cell responses to AZD1222 COVID-19 vaccine. Germline V gene sequence: CDR1 KGHDR, CDR2 SFDVKD. Trimming stripped 3 bases from V and 4 bases from J, with 9 bases between. The length of the CDR3 is 14 residues. Study-wide findings and caveats: White British ancestry dominated among donors, who included more females, and clonal diversity was possibly underestimated.

The sample in question was peripheral blood, obtained 28 days after the second AZD1222 dose. The gene calls are TRBV24-1 and TRBJ1-5; D is perhaps TRBD1 (5 bases). The TCR originated in an adult who received the AZD1222 COVID-19 vaccine. CDR3 DNA sequence: TGTGCCACCAGTGATGGGGCGGGGAATCAGCCCCAGCATTTT. This encodes CATSDGAGNQPQHF.